The 13 T cell receptor beta chains in this list originate from one sample, sequenced in a study of CD8+CD57+ T cells in acquired aplastic anemia. CD8+CD57+ cell expansion had been shown by flow cytometry in patients chosen for sequencing. Genomic DNA templated the TCR beta VDJ and CDR3 profiling. TCRdb itself ran the reads through MiXCR, one entry per CDR3 protein. The sample carries roughly 150,000 distinct CDR3 sequences, about 45% recorded once. Source material: sorted CD4+, CD8+, or CD8+CD57+ T cells (not recorded which) from PBMCs. The receptors were gathered from a human donor with aplastic anemia.

Remarks on this clonotype: A read error may explain this, as a much larger clone is one base away. The conserved closing phenylalanine or tryptophan is absent in this CDR3, likely reflecting a read error. The chain couples TRBV5-1 to TRBJ2-2; 8 bases map to TRBD1. The CDR3 has 15 amino acids. The V and J ends lost 4 bases and 4 bases, in that order; junction bases with no gene match: 6. Germline assignment: CDR1 SGHRS and CDR2 YFSETQ. For the CDR3, the DNA is TGCGCCAGCAGCCCGCGGACAGGGATCACCGGGGAGCTGTTTCTT. Translated: CASSPRTGITGELFL.

V and J are TRBV20-1 and TRBJ1-5; D unresolved. The CDR3 has 12 amino acids. Germline loops: CDR1 DFQATT, CDR2 SNEGSKA (reference sequence). V shed 3 bases and J shed 3 bases, with 6 bases lying between them. The CDR3 is CSASYPNQPQHF. For the CDR3, the DNA is TGCAGTGCTAGTTACCCCAATCAGCCCCAGCATTTT.

The table lists this clonotype with many counts. The chain is built from TRBV10-3 and TRBJ1-2; a possible D gene is TRBD1 (5 bases). CDR1 ENHRY and CDR2 SYGVKD come from the germline V gene. The CDR3 is 12 amino acids. V shed 6 bases and J shed 4 bases, with 9 bases lying between them. CDR3 DNA: TGTGCCATCAGGGAGGGGACCTATGGCTACACCTTC. Its protein product is CAIREGTYGYTF.

This clonotype has at least ten counts. The chain joins TRBV5-1 to TRBJ2-1, with a tentative D call TRBD2 (6 bases). CDR3 length: 15 amino acids. Trimming shortened V by 0 bases and J by 3 bases, and 10 bases separated the two germline ends. From germline, CDR1 is SGHRS and CDR2 YFSETQ. CDR3 sequence: CASSLVGGSYNEQFF. The CDR3 nucleotides are TGCGCCAGCAGCTTGGTGGGGGGAAGCTACAATGAGCAGTTCTTC. Drawing the rest from reference TRBV5-1 and TRBJ2-1, the complete variable domain is KAGVTQTPRYLIKTRGQQVTLSCSPISGHRSVSWYQQTPGQGLQFLFEYFSETQRNKGNFPGRFSGRQFSNSRSEMNVSTLELGDSALYLCASSLVGGSYNEQFFGPGTRLTVL.

This clonotype was detected many times. The chain links TRBV12-3 or TRBV12-4 to TRBJ2-5, with 8 bases aligning to TRBD1. J gave up 4 bases and V 4 bases, and 8 bases lay outside the gene matches. The CDR3 sequence is 15 residues long. The CDR3 spells CASSSRDRRGETQYF. The CDR3 DNA reads TGTGCCAGCAGTTCAAGGGACAGGAGGGGAGAGACCCAGTACTTC.

This clonotype was seen repeatedly, ten times or more. The chain's CDR3 is CASSWGTTNEKLFF. The CDR3, as DNA: TGTGCCAGCAGTTGGGGAACAACTAATGAAAAACTGTTTTTT. The chain employs TRBV9 and TRBJ1-4, with D unclear. Trimming cost V 5 bases and J 0 bases, with 8 bases left between them. This CDR3 has 14 amino acids. In germline, CDR1 is SGDLS, CDR2 YYNGEE.

The chain employs TRBV25-1 and TRBJ2-7; 8 positions agree with TRBD1. Trimming took 4 bases from V and 3 from J; bases not matched to a gene: 8. The germline V gene has CDR1 MGHDK and CDR2 SYGVNS. The CDR3 sequence is 15 residues long. The CDR3 spells CASSVLRDRNYEQYF. Here the CDR3 DNA reads TGTGCCAGCAGTGTCCTCCGGGACAGGAACTACGAGCAGTACTTC.

The CDR3 region is CASRGWTSGGSTDTQYF. CDR3 DNA sequence: TGTGCCAGCAGGGGTTGGACTAGCGGGGGATCCACAGATACGCAGTATTTT. The rearrangement uses TRBV6-1 and TRBJ2-3, with 13 positions matching TRBD2. The J segment lost 2 bases and the V segment lost 6 bases, leaving 8 bases of the junction unmatched. The length of the CDR3 is 17 residues. CDR1 MNHNS and CDR2 SASEGT come from the germline V gene.

This clonotype was seen just once. The chain uses TRBV20-1 and TRBJ1-1; D remains unclear. Trimming removed 3 bases at V and 0 bases at J, with 5 bases between. This CDR3 comprises 12 residues. Germline CDR1 and CDR2: DFQATT and SNEGSKA (reference sequence). CDR3 DNA: TGCAGTGCTAGGACGGTGAACACTGAAGCTTTCTTT. Translating gives CSARTVNTEAFF.

This chain links TRBV19 with TRBJ2-7; perhaps TRBD2 as D (6 bases). Per the germline V gene, CDR1 is LNHDA and CDR2 is SQIVND (reference sequence). V lost 0 bases and J 0 bases, leaving 18 bases between the germline ends. There are 18 residues in the CDR3. CDR3 sequence (DNA): TGTGCCAGTAGTATAGACCACGGCGGAGGGATCAGCTCCTACGAGCAGTACGTC. This gives the protein CASSIDHGGGISSYEQYV.

Points on this clonotype: With a much larger clone just one base away, this may be a read error. V and J are TRBV4-3 and TRBJ1-4, with D unclear. From germline, CDR1 is LGHNA and CDR2 YSLEER. The CDR3 is 14 amino acids. CDR3 bases: TGCGCCAGCAGCCAAGAGTGGAGTGGTGAAAAACCGTTTTTT. Protein: CASSQEWSGEKPFF.

This chain links TRBV25-1 with TRBJ2-5; D may be TRBD1 (6 bases). With the DNA end fitting TRBJ2-7 better, the J assignment may be wrong. The CDR3 extends over 11 amino acids. CDR1 and CDR2 from the germline V gene are MGHDK and SYGVNS. The CDR3 spells CASGGRYEQYF. Here the CDR3 DNA reads TGTGCCAGCGGGGGCCGCTACGAGCAGTACTTC.

As concerns this clonotype: The junction and the germline gene differ at one end; a read error may be behind it. This rearrangement joins TRBV12-3 or TRBV12-4 to TRBJ1-2; weak D call: TRBD1 (6 bases). The CDR3 length is 13 residues. This chain's CDR3 is CATSQGPGYGYTF. The CDR3 DNA reads TGTGCCACCAGTCAGGGGCCAGGCTATGGCTACACCTTC.